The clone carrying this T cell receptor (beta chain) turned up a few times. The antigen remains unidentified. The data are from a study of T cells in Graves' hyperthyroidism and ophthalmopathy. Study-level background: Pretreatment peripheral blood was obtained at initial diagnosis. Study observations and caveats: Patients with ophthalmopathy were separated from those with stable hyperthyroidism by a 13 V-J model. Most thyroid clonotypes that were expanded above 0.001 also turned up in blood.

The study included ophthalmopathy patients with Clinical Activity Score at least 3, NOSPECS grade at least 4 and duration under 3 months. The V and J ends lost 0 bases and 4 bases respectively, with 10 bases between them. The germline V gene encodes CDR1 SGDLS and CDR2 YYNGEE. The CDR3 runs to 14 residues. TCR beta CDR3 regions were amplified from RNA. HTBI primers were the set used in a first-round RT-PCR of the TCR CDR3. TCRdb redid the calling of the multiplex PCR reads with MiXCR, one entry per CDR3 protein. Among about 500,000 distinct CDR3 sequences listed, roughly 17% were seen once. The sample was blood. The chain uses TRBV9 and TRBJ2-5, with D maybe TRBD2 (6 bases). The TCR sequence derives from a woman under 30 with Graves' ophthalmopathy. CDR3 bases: TGTGCCAGCAGCGTAGATACTAGCTCAGAGACCCAGTACTTC. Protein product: CASSVDTSSETQYF.